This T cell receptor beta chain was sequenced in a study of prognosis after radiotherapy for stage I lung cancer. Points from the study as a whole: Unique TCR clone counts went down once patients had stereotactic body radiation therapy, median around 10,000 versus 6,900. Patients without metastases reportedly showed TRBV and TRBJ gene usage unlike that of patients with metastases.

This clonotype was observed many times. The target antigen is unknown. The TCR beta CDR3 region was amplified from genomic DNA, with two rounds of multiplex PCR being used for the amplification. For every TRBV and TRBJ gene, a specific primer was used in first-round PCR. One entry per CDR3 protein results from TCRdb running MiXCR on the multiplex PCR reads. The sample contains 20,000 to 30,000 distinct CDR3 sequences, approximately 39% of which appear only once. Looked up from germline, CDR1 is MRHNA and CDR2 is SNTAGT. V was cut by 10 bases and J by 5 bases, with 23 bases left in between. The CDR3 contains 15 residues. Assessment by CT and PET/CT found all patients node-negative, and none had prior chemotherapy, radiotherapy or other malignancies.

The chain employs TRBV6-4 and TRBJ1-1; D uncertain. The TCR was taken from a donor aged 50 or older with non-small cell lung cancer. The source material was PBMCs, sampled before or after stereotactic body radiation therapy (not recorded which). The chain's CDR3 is CATYSPYFAGTEAFF. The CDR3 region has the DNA TGTGCCACTTATTCGCCTTATTTCGCGGGGACTGAAGCTTTCTTT.